These 26 T cell receptor beta chains share one sample of origin, sequenced in a study of beta chain features in type 1 diabetes. Investigators reverse transcribed all isolated RNA, so they sequenced expressed TCRB transcripts. TCRdb's copy holds only in-frame clones and misses some; the assay was immunoSEQ multiplex PCR. The profile shows around 250,000 clones, less than 35% of them singletons. Specimen: central memory CD4+ T cells from blood. The receptors were gathered from a young man in good health.

For the CDR3, the DNA is TGCAGCGTTGAACTAGTGGATACGCAGTATTTT. Its protein is CSVELVDTQYF. V is TRBV29-1 and J is TRBJ2-3; no firm D call. In germline, CDR1 is SQVTM, CDR2 ANQGSEA. Trimming stripped 2 bases from V and 6 bases from J, with 6 bases between. The CDR3 contains 11 residues.

As for this clone: The same CDR3 can be traced to other DNA sequences in this sample. The CDR3 DNA reads TGTGCCAGCAGCCCGGGGAGGGGGCACTACAATGAGCAGTTCTTC. Amino acids: CASSPGRGHYNEQFF. This rearrangement joins TRBV5-6 to TRBJ2-1; the D call may be TRBD1 or TRBD2 (7 bases each). Deletions cut 4 bases from V and 3 bases from J, with 14 bases between. CDR1 and CDR2 (germline): SGHDT, YYEEEE. The CDR3 is 15 amino acids.

In this sample, this clone turned up a few times. The rearrangement joins TRBV7-2 to TRBJ2-1; the match to TRBD1 covers 7 bases. V lost 4 bases and J lost 6; bases outside the gene matches: 9. Germline V gene sequence: CDR1 SGHTA, CDR2 FQGNSA. The CDR3 extends over 15 amino acids. CDR3 sequence reads: CASSSWTGFANEQFF. As DNA, the CDR3 is TGTGCCAGCAGCTCTTGGACAGGCTTTGCCAATGAGCAGTTCTTC.

This clone was detected a few times. The rearrangement links TRBV15 to TRBJ2-4; 7 bases are shared with TRBD1. The CDR3 is 12 amino acids. Germline-derived CDR1 and CDR2 are LNHNV and YYDKDF (reference sequence). Unmatched junction bases numbered 5, after V lost 0 bases and J lost 15 bases. CDR3 nucleotides: TGTGCCACCAGCAGAGATTCTAACAGGGGGTACTTC. Translating gives CATSRDSNRGYF.

This chain links TRBV18 with TRBJ1-2, with D hard to call. The CDR3 spans 15 residues. V was pared by 2 bases and J by 5 bases, with 15 bases between. The germline V gene has CDR1 KGHSH and CDR2 LQKENI. The CDR3 region has the DNA TGTGCCAGCTCACCAGATCAGGCTCGAGGATATGGCTACACCTTC. Encoded protein: CASSPDQARGYGYTF.

This clone was detected only a few times. The rearrangement uses TRBV7-8 and TRBJ2-5; D perhaps matches TRBD1 (6 bases). V lost 5 bases, J lost 5 bases, and 18 bases lay in between. This CDR3 spans 15 amino acids. The germline CDR1 and CDR2 sequences are SGHVS and FQNEAQ. CDR3 in amino acids: CASSPGTRVGETQYF. In nucleotides, the CDR3 is TGTGCCAGCAGCCCAGGGACAAGAGTTGGCGAGACCCAGTACTTC.

This clone has only a few counts. This chain joins TRBV7-8 and TRBJ2-2; 7 nucleotides align to TRBD2. The junction had 5 bases not matched to a gene; V was cut back by 2 bases and J by 5 bases. The germline CDR1 and CDR2 sequences are SGHVS and FQNEAQ. There are 15 residues in the CDR3. CDR3 in amino acids: CASSLPGGITGELFF. DNA of the CDR3: TGTGCCAGCAGCTTACCGGGAGGAATTACCGGGGAGCTGTTTTTT.

This clone has just a few counts. The chain employs TRBV9 and TRBJ1-3; D is perhaps TRBD1 (5 bases). Deletions cut 0 bases from V and 5 bases from J, with 12 bases between. Germline V gene lookup returns CDR1 SGDLS and CDR2 YYNGEE. This CDR3 contains 15 residues. The CDR3 bases are TGTGCCAGCAGCGTAGAAGGGACCGGCCGAAACACCATATATTTT. Translated: CASSVEGTGRNTIYF.

This rearrangement joins TRBV7-9 to TRBJ2-1; D tentatively reads TRBD1 or TRBD2 (5 bases each). Looked up from germline, CDR1 is SEHNR and CDR2 is FQNEAQ (reference sequence). V was pared by 5 bases and J by 2 bases, with 13 bases between. This CDR3 is 15 amino acids long. CDR3 amino acids: CASSTQLGPYNEQFF. The CDR3 nucleotides read TGTGCCAGCAGCACCCAGTTGGGACCCTACAATGAGCAGTTCTTC.

The CDR3 region is CASSPGGRNTGELFF. CDR3 nucleotides: TGTGCCAGCAGCCCAGGGGGTCGAAACACCGGGGAGCTGTTTTTT. The V gene is TRBV7-2, the J gene TRBJ2-2; 7 bases match TRBD1. The V segment lost 5 bases and the J segment 2 bases; nucleotides outside the gene matches: 5. The CDR3 consists of 15 residues. Germline CDR1 and CDR2: SGHTA and FQGNSA.

V is TRBV14 and J is TRBJ2-5; D might be TRBD2 (6 bases). Trimming left V 3 bases short and J 9 bases short, with 8 bases between. Germline V gene lookup returns CDR1 SGHDN and CDR2 FVKESK. The CDR3 sequence is 11 residues long. CDR3 coding DNA: TGTGCCAGCAGCCAGGGACTGGCCCAGTACTTC. It yields the protein CASSQGLAQYF.

The gene calls are TRBV4-1 and TRBJ2-3; D is undetermined. This CDR3 is built from 14 residues. Germline V lookup: CDR1 MGHRA, CDR2 YSYEKL. Trimming stripped 5 bases from V and 5 bases from J, with 14 bases between. The CDR3 loop reads CASSSSEVKDTQYF. In DNA, the CDR3 is TGCGCCAGCAGCTCCTCAGAAGTGAAAGATACGCAGTATTTT.

This clone occurred many times. The chain is built from TRBV10-3 and TRBJ2-1; 9 bases are shared with TRBD2. V lost 2 bases and J lost 2; bases outside the gene matches: 1. In germline, CDR1 is ENHRY, CDR2 SYGVKD. This CDR3 contains 15 residues. Here the CDR3 DNA reads TGTGCCATCAGTGAGGCTAGCGGGGCCTACAATGAGCAGTTCTTC. Translation gives CAISEASGAYNEQFF.

This chain links TRBV10-2 with TRBJ2-4; 8 nucleotides agree with TRBD1. Germline V gives CDR1 WSHSY, CDR2 SAAADI. V was clipped by 2 bases and J by 14 bases; unmatched bases: 5. The CDR3 has 12 amino acids. CDR3 residues: CASSEPGQGEYF. The CDR3 DNA sequence: TGCGCCAGCAGTGAGCCTGGACAGGGCGAGTACTTC.

This clone was seen only once. V and J are TRBV2 and TRBJ2-6, with no clear D. From germline, CDR1 is SNHLY and CDR2 FYNNEI. The CDR3 length is 15 residues. Trimming removed 8 bases at V and 4 bases at J, with 15 bases between. The CDR3 loop reads CASLGSPGGANVLTF. CDR3 bases: TGTGCCAGCCTAGGGTCCCCCGGGGGGGCCAACGTCCTGACTTTC. Combining the CDR3 with reference TRBV2 and TRBJ2-6 gives the whole variable domain EPEVTQTPSHQVTQMGQEVILRCVPISNHLYFYWYRQILGQKVEFLVSFYNNEISEKSEIFDDQFSVERPDGSNFTLKIRSTKLEDSAMYFCASLGSPGGANVLTFGAGSRLTVL.

This chain uses TRBV7-2 with TRBJ2-3; no clear D gene. Germline V CDR1 and CDR2: SGHTA, FQGNSA. Trimming shortened V by 1 base and J by 2 bases, and 10 bases separated the two germline ends. The CDR3 covers 15 residues. CDR3 coding DNA: TGTGCCAGCAGCTTAGGAGAGAAACACACAGATACGCAGTATTTT. This gives the protein CASSLGEKHTDTQYF.

This clone was seen more than once but under ten times. The chain uses TRBV7-2 and TRBJ1-1; the D is unclear. Trimming removed 3 bases from V and 0 bases from J, with 5 bases in between. Germline-derived CDR1 and CDR2 are SGHTA and FQGNSA. The CDR3 is 13 residues long. The CDR3 sequence is CASSLFVNTEAFF. CDR3 nucleotide sequence: TGTGCCAGCAGCTTGTTCGTGAACACTGAAGCTTTCTTT.

This clone is a singleton in its sample. This chain uses TRBV28 with TRBJ1-1; D remains ambiguous. CDR1 and CDR2 (germline): MDHEN, SYDVKM. V gave up 8 bases and J gave up 5 bases, with 9 bases separating them. The CDR3 contains 11 residues. The CDR3 DNA reads TGTGCCAGCGACGATAGGACTGAAGCTTTCTTT. Translated, it gives CASDDRTEAFF.

The chain couples TRBV15 to TRBJ1-2; 10 nucleotides match TRBD1. Germline assignment: CDR1 LNHNV and CDR2 YYDKDF (reference sequence). The CDR3 covers 16 residues. The ends lost 2 bases at V and 8 bases at J; junction bases unmatched: 11. The CDR3: CATSRSSPGQGFGYTF. The CDR3 nucleotides read TGTGCCACCAGCAGATCCTCTCCGGGACAGGGGTTCGGCTACACCTTC. Full variable domain (outside the CDR3, taken from reference TRBV15 and TRBJ1-2): DAMVIQNPRYQVTQFGKPVTLSCSQTLNHNVMYWYQQKSSQAPKLLFHYYDKDFNNEADTPDNFQSRRPNTSFCFLDIRSPGLGDTAMYLCATSRSSPGQGFGYTFGSGTRLTVV.

The J gene is TRBJ1-1, the V gene TRBV18; D gene unclear. Trimming shortened V by 2 bases and J by 5 bases, and 9 bases separated the two germline ends. Looked up from germline, CDR1 is KGHSH and CDR2 is LQKENI. This CDR3 comprises 13 residues. As DNA, the CDR3 is TGTGCCAGCTCACCAGCGGGTCGGACTGAAGCTTTCTTT. Translation: CASSPAGRTEAFF.

This clone has only a few counts. V gene TRBV30 combines with J gene TRBJ1-1; 7 bases match TRBD1. CDR3 size: 12 residues. The ends lost 7 bases at V and 1 base at J; junction bases unmatched: 3. CDR1 is GTSNPN, CDR2 SVGIG, per germline (reference sequence). The CDR3 DNA is TGTGCCTTCGGACAGGAGAACACTGAAGCTTTCTTT. Amino acid sequence: CAFGQENTEAFF.

There are a few counts of this clone. The chain joins TRBV20-1 to TRBJ1-1; no clear D gene. V lost 6 bases to trimming and J lost 5 bases, with 10 bases between them. The CDR3 length is 11 residues. Germline lookup yields CDR1 DFQATT and CDR2 SNEGSKA (reference sequence). CDR3 DNA: TGCAGTGCCACCGACGGAACTGAAGCTTTCTTT. Translating gives CSATDGTEAFF.

The V and J genes are TRBV30 and TRBJ2-1; 14 bases are a match to TRBD2. CDR1 is GTSNPN and CDR2 is SVGIG in the germline V gene (reference sequence). There are 18 residues in the CDR3. Losses at the gene ends were 4 bases for V and 2 bases for J; bases not matched to a gene: 10. The CDR3 DNA reads as TGTGCCTGGACTCTCGGGACTAGCGGGGGAATTGCCTACAATGAGCAGTTCTTC. Encoded protein: CAWTLGTSGGIAYNEQFF.

CDR3: CASSLDGQTAYNEQFF. In nucleotides, the CDR3 is TGTGCCAGCAGCTTAGATGGGCAGACTGCCTACAATGAGCAGTTCTTC. V is TRBV11-3 and J is TRBJ2-1; D ambiguous. Between the trimmed V and J ends, which lost 0 bases and 2 bases, there was a span of 11 bases. This CDR3 contains 16 residues. CDR1 and CDR2 (germline): SGHNT, YENEEA. Full variable domain (missing parts from reference TRBV11-3 and TRBJ2-1): EAGVVQSPRYKIIEKKQPVAFWCNPISGHNTLYWYLQNLGQGPELLIRYENEEAVDDSQLPKDRFSAERLKGVDSTLKIQPAELGDSAVYLCASSLDGQTAYNEQFFGPGTRLTVL.

The V and J genes are TRBV6-6 and TRBJ2-1, with 8 bases aligning to TRBD1. The CDR3 loop spans 15 amino acids. Germline lookup yields CDR1 MNHNY and CDR2 SVGAGI (reference sequence). V trimming: 4 bases; J trimming: 7 bases; junction bases outside the gene matches: 9. CDR3 residues: CASSFGAGGLNEQFF. CDR3 in DNA: TGTGCCAGCAGTTTCGGGGCAGGGGGCCTGAATGAGCAGTTCTTC.

This clone has more than one count but fewer than ten. Other DNA sequences within the sample encode an identical CDR3. The V call is TRBV28, the J call TRBJ2-7; TRBD1 matches at 9 bases. The CDR3 sequence is 15 residues long. CDR1 is MDHEN, CDR2 SYDVKM, per germline. The junction had 4 bases not matched to a gene; V was cut back by 2 bases and J by 2 bases. Here the CDR3 DNA reads TGTGCCAGCAGTTTAGGACAGGGGATAACCTACGAGCAGTACTTC. It encodes CASSLGQGITYEQYF. Together with reference TRBV28 and TRBJ2-7, the CDR3 gives the full variable domain: DVKVTQSSRYLVKRTGEKVFLECVQDMDHENMFWYRQDPGLGLRLIYFSYDVKMKEKGDIPEGYSVSREKKERFSLILESASTNQTSMYLCASSLGQGITYEQYFGPGTRLTVT.